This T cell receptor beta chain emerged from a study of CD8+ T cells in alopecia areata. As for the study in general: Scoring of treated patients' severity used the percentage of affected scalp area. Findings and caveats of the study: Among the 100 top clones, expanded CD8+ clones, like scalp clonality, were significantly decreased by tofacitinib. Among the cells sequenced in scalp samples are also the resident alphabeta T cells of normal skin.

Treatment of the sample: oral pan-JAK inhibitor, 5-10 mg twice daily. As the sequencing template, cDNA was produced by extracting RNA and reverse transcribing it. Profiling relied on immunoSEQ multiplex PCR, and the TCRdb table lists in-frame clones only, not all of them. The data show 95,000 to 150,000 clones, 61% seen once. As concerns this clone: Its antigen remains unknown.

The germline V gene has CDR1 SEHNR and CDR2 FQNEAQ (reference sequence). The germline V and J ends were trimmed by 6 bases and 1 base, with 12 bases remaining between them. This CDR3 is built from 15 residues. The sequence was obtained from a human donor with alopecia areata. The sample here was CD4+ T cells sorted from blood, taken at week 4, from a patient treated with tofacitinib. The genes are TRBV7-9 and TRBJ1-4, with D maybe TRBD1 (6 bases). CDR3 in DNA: TGTGCCAGCAGTTGGGGCAGGGGAACTAATGAAAAACTGTTTTTT. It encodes CASSWGRGTNEKLFF.